Below are 17 T cell receptor beta chains sequenced from a single sample in a study of blood T cell repertoires in COVID-19 (dated by TCRdb to the early 2020s). Library construction relied on the immunoSEQ multiplex PCR assay. The table comes from immuneACCESS by way of TCRdb, which keeps in-frame sequences with V and J called. Part of the clones is missing from these tables; in studies checked, under half for an unresolved V gene and the rest for unknown reasons. This sample holds about 97,000 clones; around 87% were observed only once. The ten most abundant clones make up 20% of the sample. The sample taken for sequencing was peripheral blood. These receptors were obtained from a human donor in a cohort sampled during active COVID-19.

The chain has TRBV20-1 and TRBJ2-1; 9 nucleotides line up with TRBD2. The germline V gene encodes CDR1 DFQATT and CDR2 SNEGSKA (reference sequence). This CDR3 comprises 15 residues. V lost 3 bases, J lost 5 bases, and 8 bases stayed unmatched. CDR3 in DNA: TGCAGTGCTAGTCCCCTAGCGGGGAACGACAATGAGCAGTTCTTC. Its translation is CSASPLAGNDNEQFF.

V and J are TRBV19 and TRBJ2-7; tentative D call: TRBD2 (5 bases). CDR3 length: 12 amino acids. Germline lookup yields CDR1 LNHDA and CDR2 SQIVND (reference sequence). The V gene lost 5 bases and the J gene lost 7 bases, with 12 bases spanning the gap. Written as DNA, the CDR3 is TGTGCCAGTAGTGTCGGGGTGGGGGAGCAGTACTTC. It codes for CASSVGVGEQYF.

The chain is built from TRBV18 and TRBJ2-7, with 9 bases that match TRBD1. Losses at the gene ends were 3 bases for V and 3 bases for J; bases not matched to a gene: 6. This CDR3 spans 15 amino acids. The germline CDR1 and CDR2 sequences are KGHSH and LQKENI. Here the CDR3 reads CASSPPRDRVYEQYF. DNA for the CDR3: TGTGCCAGCTCACCCCCGCGGGACAGGGTCTACGAGCAGTACTTC.

This sequence joins TRBV12-3 or TRBV12-4 and TRBJ1-2; D gene ambiguous. The CDR3 is made up of 12 amino acids. The V end lost 3 bases, the J end lost 8 bases, and 10 bases lay between the germline ends. The CDR3 region has the DNA TGTGCCAGCAGTTTGGACTTCGGAGGCTACACCTTC. It codes for CASSLDFGGYTF.

V and J are TRBV6-2 or TRBV6-3 and TRBJ1-5; tentative D call: TRBD1 (5 bases). Germline V gene data show CDR1 as MNHEY and CDR2 as SVGEGT. The CDR3 sequence is 17 residues long. V was pared by 5 bases and J by 1 base, with 18 bases between. The DNA for the CDR3 is TGTGCCAGCAGTGGCCGACAGTCAAGCCGAAGCAATCAGCCCCAGCATTTT. Protein: CASSGRQSSRSNQPQHF.

This clone was seen only once. The V and J genes are TRBV4-1 and TRBJ2-6, with D unclear. With 1 base removed from V and 0 bases from J, the gap between germline ends came to 10 bases. The CDR3 has 17 amino acids. From germline, CDR1 is MGHRA and CDR2 YSYEKL. This CDR3 is CASSQGQAVSGANVLTF. CDR3 in DNA: TGCGCCAGCAGCCAAGGCCAGGCAGTCTCTGGGGCCAACGTCCTGACTTTC.

V and J are TRBV18 and TRBJ2-7, with a weak D call TRBD2 (6 bases). Germline-derived CDR1 and CDR2 are KGHSH and LQKENI. V dropped 6 bases and J dropped 3 bases, with 15 bases sitting between them. The CDR3 is 14 residues long. This CDR3 reads CASSPSGTYYEQYF. The CDR3 DNA reads as TGTGCCAGCTCCCCGTCCGGGACTTACTACGAGCAGTACTTC.

The CDR3 nucleotides read TGTGCCAGCAGCGCCGGGACTAAAAAGACCTACGAGCAGTACTTC. Protein: CASSAGTKKTYEQYF. The chain links TRBV9 to TRBJ2-7, with 7 bases fitting TRBD2. The length of the CDR3 is 15 residues. The germline CDR1 and CDR2 sequences are SGDLS and YYNGEE. The J segment lost 2 bases and the V segment lost 3 bases, leaving 8 bases of the junction unmatched.

V and J are TRBV9 and TRBJ1-1, with 7 bases aligning to TRBD1. The CDR3 is 15 amino acids. The germline gives CDR1 SGDLS, CDR2 YYNGEE. With V trimmed by 4 bases and J by 1 base, 7 bases remained unmatched. The CDR3 coding sequence is TGTGCCAGCAGCCAAAGTCCAGGGGGGAACACTGAAGCTTTCTTT. Protein product: CASSQSPGGNTEAFF.

The chain combines TRBV7-8 with TRBJ2-5, with D possibly TRBD2 on 7 matching bases. The germline V and J ends were trimmed by 1 base and 5 bases, with 17 bases remaining between them. The CDR3 sequence is 16 residues long. Looked up from germline, CDR1 is SGHVS and CDR2 is FQNEAQ. CDR3 sequence (DNA): TGTGCCAGCAGCTTAGAGGGGGAGGGCCCTTGGGAGACCCAGTACTTC. Protein product: CASSLEGEGPWETQYF.

This clone appeared a few times. The chain employs TRBV3-1 (or the pseudogene TRBV3-2) and TRBJ2-5; no clear D gene. Trimming took 4 bases from V and 1 from J, leaving 10 bases between them. The CDR3 spans 14 residues. Germline-derived CDR1 and CDR2 are LGHDT and YNNKEL (reference sequence). The DNA of the CDR3 is TGTGCCAGCAGCCGATCCGGGTTCCAAGAGACCCAGTACTTC. It is translated as CASSRSGFQETQYF.

V is TRBV6-1 and J is TRBJ2-5; 13 nucleotides align to TRBD2. Germline loops: CDR1 MNHNS, CDR2 SASEGT. CDR3 size: 16 residues. Losses at the gene ends were 3 bases for V and 1 base for J; bases not matched to a gene: 2. CDR3 amino acids: CASSEGTSGIQETQYF. CDR3 nucleotide sequence: TGTGCCAGCAGTGAGGGGACTAGCGGGATCCAAGAGACCCAGTACTTC.

The gene calls are TRBV5-8 and TRBJ1-2; no clear D gene. The length of the CDR3 is 13 residues. Germline V gene data show CDR1 as SGHTS and CDR2 as YDEGEE. V dropped 2 bases and J dropped 8 bases, with 13 bases sitting between them. The CDR3 reads CASSFPLPRGYTF. CDR3 in DNA: TGTGCCAGCAGCTTCCCGCTGCCGAGAGGCTACACCTTC.

This chain uses TRBV7-9 with TRBJ2-1; TRBD2 agrees at 13 bases. Germline loops: CDR1 SEHNR, CDR2 FQNEAQ (reference sequence). The ends lost 7 bases at V and 4 bases at J; junction bases unmatched: 16. The CDR3 spans 19 residues. CDR3: CASNVIVTSGRGGYNEQFF. CDR3 bases: TGTGCCAGCAACGTTATAGTTACTAGCGGGAGGGGGGGATACAATGAGCAGTTCTTC.

V is TRBV15 and J is TRBJ2-1, with 11 nucleotides matching TRBD2. CDR1 LNHNV and CDR2 YYDKDF come from the germline V gene (reference sequence). The CDR3 has 16 residues. After removal of 5 bases from V and 2 bases from J, the junction contained 5 bases not matched to a gene. The CDR3 nucleotides are TGTGCCACCAGCGAGAGGACTAGCGGGCCCTACAATGAGCAGTTCTTC. This translates into CATSERTSGPYNEQFF. The variable domain in full, completed from reference TRBV15 and TRBJ2-1, reads DAMVIQNPRYQVTQFGKPVTLSCSQTLNHNVMYWYQQKSSQAPKLLFHYYDKDFNNEADTPDNFQSRRPNTSFCFLDIRSPGLGDTAMYLCATSERTSGPYNEQFFGPGTRLTVL.

V usage is TRBV5-1 and J usage is TRBJ2-5, with 8 bases that match TRBD2. The CDR3 is 15 amino acids. V dropped 4 bases and J dropped 2; count of bases not matched to a gene: 7. The germline V gene has CDR1 SGHRS and CDR2 YFSETQ. CDR3 bases: TGCGCCAGCAGCCGTAATAGCGGGGCACAAGAGACCCAGTACTTC. It codes for CASSRNSGAQETQYF. The whole variable domain, filled in from reference TRBV5-1 and TRBJ2-5, reads KAGVTQTPRYLIKTRGQQVTLSCSPISGHRSVSWYQQTPGQGLQFLFEYFSETQRNKGNFPGRFSGRQFSNSRSEMNVSTLELGDSALYLCASSRNSGAQETQYFGPGTRLLVL.

The chain employs TRBV28 and TRBJ1-6, with no clear D. Germline V CDR1 and CDR2: MDHEN, SYDVKM. The CDR3 spans 15 residues. V lost 8 bases and J 0 bases, leaving 11 bases between the germline ends. The CDR3 sequence: CASYQSGSYNSPLHF. The CDR3 nucleotides are TGTGCCAGCTACCAGTCTGGCTCCTATAATTCACCCCTCCACTTT.